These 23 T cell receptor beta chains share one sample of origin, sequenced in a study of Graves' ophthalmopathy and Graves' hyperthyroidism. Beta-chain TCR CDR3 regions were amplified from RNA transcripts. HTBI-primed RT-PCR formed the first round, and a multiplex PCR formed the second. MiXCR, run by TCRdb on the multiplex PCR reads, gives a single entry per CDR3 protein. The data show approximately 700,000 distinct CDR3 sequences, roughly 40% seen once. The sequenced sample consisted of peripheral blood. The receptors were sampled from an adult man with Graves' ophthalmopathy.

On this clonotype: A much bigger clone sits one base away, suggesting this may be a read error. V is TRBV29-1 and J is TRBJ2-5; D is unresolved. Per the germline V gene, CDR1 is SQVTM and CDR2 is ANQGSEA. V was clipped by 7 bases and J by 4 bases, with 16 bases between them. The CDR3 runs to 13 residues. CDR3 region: CSASDGSRETQYF. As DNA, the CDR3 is TGCAGCGCCTCGGACGGATCCCGAGAGACCCAGTACTTC.

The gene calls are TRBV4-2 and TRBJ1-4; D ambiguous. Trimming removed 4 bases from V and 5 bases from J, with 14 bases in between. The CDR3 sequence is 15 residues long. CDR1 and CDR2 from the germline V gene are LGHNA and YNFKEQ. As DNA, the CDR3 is TGTGCCAGCAGCCCTAGGGAAGGTCTAAATGAAAAACTGTTTTTT. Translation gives CASSPREGLNEKLFF.

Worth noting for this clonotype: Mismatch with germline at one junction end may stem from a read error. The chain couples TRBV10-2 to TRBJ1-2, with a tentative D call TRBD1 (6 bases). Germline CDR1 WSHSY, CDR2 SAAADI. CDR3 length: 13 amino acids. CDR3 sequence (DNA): TGTGCCAGCTCACCTAATGAGGGGGTTGGCTACACCTTC. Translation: CASSPNEGVGYTF.

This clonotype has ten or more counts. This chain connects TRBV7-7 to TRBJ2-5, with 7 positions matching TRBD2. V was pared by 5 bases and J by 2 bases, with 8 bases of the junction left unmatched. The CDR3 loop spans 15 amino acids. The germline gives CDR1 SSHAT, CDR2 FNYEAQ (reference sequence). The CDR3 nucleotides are TGTGCCAGCAGCCCCTGGACTAGTCAACAAGAGACCCAGTACTTC. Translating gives CASSPWTSQQETQYF.

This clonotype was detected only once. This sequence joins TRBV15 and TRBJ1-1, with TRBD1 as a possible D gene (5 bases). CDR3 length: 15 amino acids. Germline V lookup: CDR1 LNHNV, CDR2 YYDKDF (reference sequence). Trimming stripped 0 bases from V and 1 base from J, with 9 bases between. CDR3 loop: CATSRDRGENTEAFF. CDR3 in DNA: TGTGCCACCAGCAGAGATCGGGGGGAGAACACTGAAGCTTTCTTT.

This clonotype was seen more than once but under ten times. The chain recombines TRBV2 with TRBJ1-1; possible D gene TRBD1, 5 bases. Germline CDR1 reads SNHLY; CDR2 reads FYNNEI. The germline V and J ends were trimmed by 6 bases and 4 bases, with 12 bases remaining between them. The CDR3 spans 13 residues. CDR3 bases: TGTGCCAGCAGCGGCCCAGGGCGCACTGAAGCTTTCTTT. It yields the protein CASSGPGRTEAFF. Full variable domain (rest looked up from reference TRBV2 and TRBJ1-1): EPEVTQTPSHQVTQMGQEVILRCVPISNHLYFYWYRQILGQKVEFLVSFYNNEISEKSEIFDDQFSVERPDGSNFTLKIRSTKLEDSAMYFCASSGPGRTEAFFGQGTRLTVV.

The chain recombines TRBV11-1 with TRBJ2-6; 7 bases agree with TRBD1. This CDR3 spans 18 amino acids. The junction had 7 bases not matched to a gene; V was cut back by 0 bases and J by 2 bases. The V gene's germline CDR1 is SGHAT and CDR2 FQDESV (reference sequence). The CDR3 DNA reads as TGTGCCAGCAGCTTAGCGGAGACAGGGCGCCCTGGGGCCAACGTCCTGACTTTC. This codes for CASSLAETGRPGANVLTF.

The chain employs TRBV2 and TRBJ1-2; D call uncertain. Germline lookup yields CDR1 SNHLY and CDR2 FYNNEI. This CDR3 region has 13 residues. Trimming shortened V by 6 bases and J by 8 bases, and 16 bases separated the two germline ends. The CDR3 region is CASSLGYRMGYTF. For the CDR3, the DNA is TGTGCCAGCAGCTTAGGATACCGCATGGGCTACACCTTC.

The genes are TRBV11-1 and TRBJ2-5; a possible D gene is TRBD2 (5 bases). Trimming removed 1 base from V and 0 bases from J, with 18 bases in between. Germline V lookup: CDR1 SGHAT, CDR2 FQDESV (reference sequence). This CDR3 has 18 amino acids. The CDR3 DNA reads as TGTGCCAGCAGCTTAGGGGTGGTGACTAACCTGAACCAAGAGACCCAGTACTTC. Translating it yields CASSLGVVTNLNQETQYF.

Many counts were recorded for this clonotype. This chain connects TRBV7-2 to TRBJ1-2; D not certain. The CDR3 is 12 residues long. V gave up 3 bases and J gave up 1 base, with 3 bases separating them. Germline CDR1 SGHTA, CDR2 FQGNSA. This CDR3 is CASSFYNYGYTF. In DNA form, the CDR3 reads TGTGCCAGCAGCTTTTATAACTATGGCTACACCTTC.

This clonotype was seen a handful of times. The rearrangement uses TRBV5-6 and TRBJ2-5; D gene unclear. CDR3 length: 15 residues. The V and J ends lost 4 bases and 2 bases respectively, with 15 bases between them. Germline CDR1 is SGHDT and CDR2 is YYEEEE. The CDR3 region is CASSPWVGRQETQYF. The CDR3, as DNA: TGTGCCAGCAGCCCGTGGGTGGGTCGGCAAGAGACCCAGTACTTC.

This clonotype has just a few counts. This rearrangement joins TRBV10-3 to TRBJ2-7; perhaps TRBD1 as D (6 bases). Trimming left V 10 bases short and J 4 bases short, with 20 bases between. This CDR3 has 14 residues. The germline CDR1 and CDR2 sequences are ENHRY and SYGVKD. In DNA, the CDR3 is TGTGCCAGCAGCTTGGCCGCAGGGGAGTACGAGCAGTACTTC. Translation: CASSLAAGEYEQYF.

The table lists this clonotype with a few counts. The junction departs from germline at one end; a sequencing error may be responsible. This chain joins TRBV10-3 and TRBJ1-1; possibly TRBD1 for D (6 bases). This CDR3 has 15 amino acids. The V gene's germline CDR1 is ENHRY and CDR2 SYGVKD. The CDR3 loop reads CASSPLTGWNTEAFF. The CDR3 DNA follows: TGTGCCAGCAGTCCCCTGACAGGCTGGAACACTGAAGCTTTCTTT.

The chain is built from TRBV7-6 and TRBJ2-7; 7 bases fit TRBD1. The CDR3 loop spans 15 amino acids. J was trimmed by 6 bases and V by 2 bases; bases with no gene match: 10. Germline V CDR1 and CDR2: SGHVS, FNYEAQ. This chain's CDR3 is CASSLQTGNWGEQYF. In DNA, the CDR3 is TGTGCCAGCAGCTTACAGACAGGGAATTGGGGCGAGCAGTACTTC.

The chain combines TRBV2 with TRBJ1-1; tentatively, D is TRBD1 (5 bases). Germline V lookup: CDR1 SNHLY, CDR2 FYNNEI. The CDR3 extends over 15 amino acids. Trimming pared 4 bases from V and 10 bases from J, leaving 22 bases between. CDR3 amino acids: CASSVSVLLNTGAFF. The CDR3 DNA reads TGTGCCAGCAGTGTGTCAGTTCTTTTGAACACAGGAGCTTTCTTT.

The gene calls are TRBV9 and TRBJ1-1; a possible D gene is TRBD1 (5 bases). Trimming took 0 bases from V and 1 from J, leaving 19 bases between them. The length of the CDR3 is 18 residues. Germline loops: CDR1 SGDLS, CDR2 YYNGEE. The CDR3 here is CASSVASGFRGGNTEAFF. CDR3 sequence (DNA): TGTGCCAGCAGCGTAGCTTCAGGATTTCGGGGGGGGAACACTGAAGCTTTCTTT.

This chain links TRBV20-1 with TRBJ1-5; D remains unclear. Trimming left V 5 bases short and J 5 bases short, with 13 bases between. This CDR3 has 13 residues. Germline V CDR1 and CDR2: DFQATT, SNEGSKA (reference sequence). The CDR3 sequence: CSARMDRDQPQHF. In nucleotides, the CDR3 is TGCAGTGCTCGGATGGACCGCGATCAGCCCCAGCATTTT.

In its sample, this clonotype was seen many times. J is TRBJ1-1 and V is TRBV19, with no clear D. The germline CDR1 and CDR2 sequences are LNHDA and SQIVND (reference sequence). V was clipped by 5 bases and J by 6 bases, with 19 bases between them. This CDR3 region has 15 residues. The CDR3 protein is CASSFAQAFNAEAFF. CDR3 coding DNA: TGTGCCAGTAGTTTCGCCCAAGCCTTTAACGCTGAAGCTTTCTTT.

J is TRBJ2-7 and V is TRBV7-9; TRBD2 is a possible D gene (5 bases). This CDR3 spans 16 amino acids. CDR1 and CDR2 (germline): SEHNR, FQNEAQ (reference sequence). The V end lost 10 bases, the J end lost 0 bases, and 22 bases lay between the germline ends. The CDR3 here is CATDTNTGESSYEQYF. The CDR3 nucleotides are TGTGCCACCGACACCAACACCGGGGAAAGCTCCTACGAGCAGTACTTC.

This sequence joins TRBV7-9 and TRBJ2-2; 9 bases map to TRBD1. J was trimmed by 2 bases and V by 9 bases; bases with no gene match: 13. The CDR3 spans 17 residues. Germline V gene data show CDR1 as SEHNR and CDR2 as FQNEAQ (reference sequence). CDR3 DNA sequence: TGTGCCAGTAGTGAGGGGGGACAGGGTTTCAACACCGGGGAGCTGTTTTTT. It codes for CASSEGGQGFNTGELFF.

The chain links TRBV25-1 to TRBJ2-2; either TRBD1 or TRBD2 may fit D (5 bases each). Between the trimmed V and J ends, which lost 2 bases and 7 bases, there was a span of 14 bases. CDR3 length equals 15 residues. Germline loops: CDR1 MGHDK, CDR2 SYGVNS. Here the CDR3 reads CASSEVARAGGELFF. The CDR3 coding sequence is TGTGCCAGCAGTGAAGTAGCCAGGGCGGGCGGGGAGCTGTTTTTT.

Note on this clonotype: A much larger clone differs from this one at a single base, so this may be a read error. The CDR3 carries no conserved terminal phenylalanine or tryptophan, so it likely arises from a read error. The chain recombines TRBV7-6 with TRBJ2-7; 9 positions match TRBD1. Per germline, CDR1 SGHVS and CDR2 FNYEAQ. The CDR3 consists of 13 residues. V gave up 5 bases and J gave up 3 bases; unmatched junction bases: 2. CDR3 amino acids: CASSRDRDYEQYL. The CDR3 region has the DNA TGTGCCAGCAGCCGGGACAGGGACTACGAGCAGTACCTC.

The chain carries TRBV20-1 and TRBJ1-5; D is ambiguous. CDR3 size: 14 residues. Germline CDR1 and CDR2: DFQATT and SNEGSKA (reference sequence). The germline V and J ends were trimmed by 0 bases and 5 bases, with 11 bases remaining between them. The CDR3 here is CSARDATGDQPQHF. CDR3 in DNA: TGCAGTGCTAGAGATGCGACGGGTGATCAGCCCCAGCATTTT.